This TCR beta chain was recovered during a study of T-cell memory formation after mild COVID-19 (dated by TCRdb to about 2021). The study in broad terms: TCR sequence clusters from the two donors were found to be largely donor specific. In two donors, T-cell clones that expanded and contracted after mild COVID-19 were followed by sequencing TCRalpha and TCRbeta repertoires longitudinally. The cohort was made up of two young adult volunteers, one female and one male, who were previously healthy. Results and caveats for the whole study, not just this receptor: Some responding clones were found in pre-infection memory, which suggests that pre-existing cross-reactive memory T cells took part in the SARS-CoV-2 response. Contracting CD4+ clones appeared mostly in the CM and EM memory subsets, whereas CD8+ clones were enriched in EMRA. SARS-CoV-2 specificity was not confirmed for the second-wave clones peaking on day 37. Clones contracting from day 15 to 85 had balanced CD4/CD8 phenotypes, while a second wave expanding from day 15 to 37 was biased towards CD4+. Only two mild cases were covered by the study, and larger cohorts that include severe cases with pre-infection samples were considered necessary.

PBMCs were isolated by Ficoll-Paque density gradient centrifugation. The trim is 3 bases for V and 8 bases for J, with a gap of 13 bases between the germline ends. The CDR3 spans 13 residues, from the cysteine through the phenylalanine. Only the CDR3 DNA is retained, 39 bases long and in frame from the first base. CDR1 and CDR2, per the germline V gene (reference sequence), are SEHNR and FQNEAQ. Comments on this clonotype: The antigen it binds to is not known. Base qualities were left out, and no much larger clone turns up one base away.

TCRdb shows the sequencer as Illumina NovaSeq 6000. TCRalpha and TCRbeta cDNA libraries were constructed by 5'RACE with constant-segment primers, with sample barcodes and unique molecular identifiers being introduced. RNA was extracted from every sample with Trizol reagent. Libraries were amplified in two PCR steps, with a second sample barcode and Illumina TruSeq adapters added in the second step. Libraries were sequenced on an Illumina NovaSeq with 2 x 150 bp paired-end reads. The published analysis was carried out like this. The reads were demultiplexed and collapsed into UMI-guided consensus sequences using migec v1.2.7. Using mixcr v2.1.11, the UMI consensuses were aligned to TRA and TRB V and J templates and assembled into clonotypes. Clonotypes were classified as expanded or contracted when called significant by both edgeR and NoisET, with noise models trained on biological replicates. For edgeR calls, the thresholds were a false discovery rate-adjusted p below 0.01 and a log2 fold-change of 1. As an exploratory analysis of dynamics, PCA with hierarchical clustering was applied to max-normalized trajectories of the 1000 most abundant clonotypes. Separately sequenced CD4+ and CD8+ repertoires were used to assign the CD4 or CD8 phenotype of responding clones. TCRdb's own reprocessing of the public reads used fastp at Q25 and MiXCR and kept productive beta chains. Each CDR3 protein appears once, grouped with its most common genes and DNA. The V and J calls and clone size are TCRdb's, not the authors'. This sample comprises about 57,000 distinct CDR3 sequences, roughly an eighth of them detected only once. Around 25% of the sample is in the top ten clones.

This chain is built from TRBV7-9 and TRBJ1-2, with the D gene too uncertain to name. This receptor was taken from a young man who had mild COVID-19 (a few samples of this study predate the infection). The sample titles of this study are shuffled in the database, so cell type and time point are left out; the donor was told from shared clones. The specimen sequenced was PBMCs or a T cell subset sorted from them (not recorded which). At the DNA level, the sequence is TGTGCCAGCAGCTTTTACAGAGAGGAGGGCTACACCTTC. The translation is CASSFYREEGYTF. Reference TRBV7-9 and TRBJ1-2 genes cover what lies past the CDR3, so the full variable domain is DTGVSQNPRHKITKRGQNVTFRCDPISEHNRLYWYRQTLGQGPEFLTYFQNEAQLEKSRLLSDRFSAERPKGSFSTLEIQRTEQGDSAMYLCASSFYREEGYTFGSGTRLTVV.